This T cell receptor beta chain was sequenced during a study of STAT3 mutations in large granular lymphocyte leukemia. Across the study: More than half of T-LGLL patients received immunosuppressive therapy.

Notes on the study in general: In T-cell large granular lymphocyte leukemia, about half of patients showed multiple immunodominant subclonotypes.

With regard to this clone: Antigen specificity is unknown.

Assay: immunoSEQ multiplex PCR; the TCRdb copy retains only in-frame clones and omits some. Of more than 9,000 clones in the sample, around 59% were seen once. What was sequenced was peripheral blood mononuclear cells. This TCR was recovered from a boy younger than 18 with T-cell large granular lymphocyte leukemia. Some clones in this sample may be carry-over from other donors' samples.

CDR3 amino acids: CASGTGGETQYF. CDR3 bases: TGTGCTAGTGGGACAGGGGGGGAGACCCAGTACTTC. V usage is TRBV12-5 and J usage is TRBJ2-5, with 9 bases that match TRBD1. V was pared by 6 bases and J by 5 bases, with 1 base of the junction left unmatched. This CDR3 has 12 amino acids. Germline CDR1 and CDR2: LGHNT and FRNRAP.